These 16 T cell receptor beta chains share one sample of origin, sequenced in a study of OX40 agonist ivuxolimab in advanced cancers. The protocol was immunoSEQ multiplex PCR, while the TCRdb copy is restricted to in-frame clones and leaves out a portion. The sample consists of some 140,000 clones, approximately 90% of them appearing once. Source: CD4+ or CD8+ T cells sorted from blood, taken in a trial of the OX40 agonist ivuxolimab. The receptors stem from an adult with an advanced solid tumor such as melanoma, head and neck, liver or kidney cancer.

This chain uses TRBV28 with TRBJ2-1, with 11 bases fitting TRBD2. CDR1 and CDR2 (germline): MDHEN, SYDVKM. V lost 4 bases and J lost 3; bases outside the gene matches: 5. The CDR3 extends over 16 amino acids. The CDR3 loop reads CASSSITSGSYNEQFF. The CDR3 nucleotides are TGTGCCAGCAGTTCCATAACTAGCGGGAGCTACAATGAGCAGTTCTTC. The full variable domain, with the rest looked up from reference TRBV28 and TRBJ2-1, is DVKVTQSSRYLVKRTGEKVFLECVQDMDHENMFWYRQDPGLGLRLIYFSYDVKMKEKGDIPEGYSVSREKKERFSLILESASTNQTSMYLCASSSITSGSYNEQFFGPGTRLTVL.

In DNA, the CDR3 is TGTGCCAGCAGCTTAAGTGAAGCGGATACGCAGTATTTT. Amino acid sequence: CASSLSEADTQYF. This sequence joins TRBV7-8 and TRBJ2-3; D unresolved. The CDR3 is 13 residues long. V was shortened by 2 bases and J by 6 bases, with 9 bases between the two germline ends. Germline CDR1 SGHVS, CDR2 FQNEAQ.

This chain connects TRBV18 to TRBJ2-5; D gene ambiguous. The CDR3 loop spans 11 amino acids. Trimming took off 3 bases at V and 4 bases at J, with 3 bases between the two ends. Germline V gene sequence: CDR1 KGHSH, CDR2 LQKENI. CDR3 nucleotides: TGTGCCAGCTCACCCTTAGAGACCCAGTACTTC. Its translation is CASSPLETQYF.

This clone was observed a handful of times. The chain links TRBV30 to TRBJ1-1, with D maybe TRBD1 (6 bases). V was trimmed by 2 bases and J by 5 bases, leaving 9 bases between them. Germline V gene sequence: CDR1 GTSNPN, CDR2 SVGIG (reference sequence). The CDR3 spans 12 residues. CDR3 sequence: CAWSTGLTEAFF. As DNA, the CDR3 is TGTGCCTGGAGTACAGGGTTAACTGAAGCTTTCTTT.

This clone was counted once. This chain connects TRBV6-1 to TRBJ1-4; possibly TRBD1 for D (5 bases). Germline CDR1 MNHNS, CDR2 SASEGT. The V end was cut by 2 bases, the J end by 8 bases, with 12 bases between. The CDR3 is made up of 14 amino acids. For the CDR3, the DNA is TGTGCCAGCAGTGAACAGGGACGAGGAGAAAAACTGTTTTTT. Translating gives CASSEQGRGEKLFF.

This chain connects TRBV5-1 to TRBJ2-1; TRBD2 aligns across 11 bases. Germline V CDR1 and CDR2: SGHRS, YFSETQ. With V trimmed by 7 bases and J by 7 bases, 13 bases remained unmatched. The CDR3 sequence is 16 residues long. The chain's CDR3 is CASGSLLAGVGNEQFF. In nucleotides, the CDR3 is TGCGCCAGCGGATCTTTACTAGCGGGAGTCGGTAATGAGCAGTTCTTC.

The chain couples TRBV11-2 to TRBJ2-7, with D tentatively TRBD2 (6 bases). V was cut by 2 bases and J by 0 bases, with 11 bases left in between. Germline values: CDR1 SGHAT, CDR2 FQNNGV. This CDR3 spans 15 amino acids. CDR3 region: CASSLPGGSSYEQYF. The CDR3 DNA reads TGTGCCAGCAGCTTACCTGGGGGGAGCTCCTACGAGCAGTACTTC. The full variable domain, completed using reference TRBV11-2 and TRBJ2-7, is EAGVAQSPRYKIIEKRQSVAFWCNPISGHATLYWYQQILGQGPKLLIQFQNNGVVDDSQLPKDRFSAERLKGVDSTLKIQPAKLEDSAVYLCASSLPGGSSYEQYFGPGTRLTVT.

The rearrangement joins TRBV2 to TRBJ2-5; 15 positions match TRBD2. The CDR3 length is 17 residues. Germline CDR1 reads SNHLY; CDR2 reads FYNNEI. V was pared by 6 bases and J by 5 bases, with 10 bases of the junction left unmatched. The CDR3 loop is CASRRGLAGGPRETQYF. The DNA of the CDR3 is TGTGCCAGCAGACGCGGACTAGCGGGAGGGCCCCGCGAGACCCAGTACTTC.

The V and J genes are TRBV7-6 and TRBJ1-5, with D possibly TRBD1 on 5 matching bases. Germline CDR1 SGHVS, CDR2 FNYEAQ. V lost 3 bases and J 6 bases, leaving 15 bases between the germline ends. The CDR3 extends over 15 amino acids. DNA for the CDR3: TGTGCCAGCAGCTTGGGTCTGGGGGTCGGTCAGCCCCAGCATTTT. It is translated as CASSLGLGVGQPQHF.

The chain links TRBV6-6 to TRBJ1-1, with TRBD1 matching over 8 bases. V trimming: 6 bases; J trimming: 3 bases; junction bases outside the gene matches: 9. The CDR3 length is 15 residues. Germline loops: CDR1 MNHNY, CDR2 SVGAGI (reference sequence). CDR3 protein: CASRRQGMSDTEAFF. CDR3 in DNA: TGTGCCAGCAGGAGACAGGGGATGTCCGACACTGAAGCTTTCTTT.

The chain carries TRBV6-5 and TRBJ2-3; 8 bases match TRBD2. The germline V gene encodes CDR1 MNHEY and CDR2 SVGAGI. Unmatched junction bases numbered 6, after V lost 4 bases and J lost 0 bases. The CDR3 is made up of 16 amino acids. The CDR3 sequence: CASSSLAGPSTDTQYF. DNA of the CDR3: TGTGCCAGCAGTTCCCTAGCGGGTCCTAGCACAGATACGCAGTATTTT.

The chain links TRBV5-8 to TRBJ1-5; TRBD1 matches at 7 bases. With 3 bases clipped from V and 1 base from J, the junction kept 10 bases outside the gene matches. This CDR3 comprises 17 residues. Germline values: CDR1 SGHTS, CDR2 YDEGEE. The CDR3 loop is CASSSGTSGGSNQPQHF. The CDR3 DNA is TGTGCCAGCAGCTCAGGAACCTCAGGGGGAAGCAATCAGCCCCAGCATTTT.

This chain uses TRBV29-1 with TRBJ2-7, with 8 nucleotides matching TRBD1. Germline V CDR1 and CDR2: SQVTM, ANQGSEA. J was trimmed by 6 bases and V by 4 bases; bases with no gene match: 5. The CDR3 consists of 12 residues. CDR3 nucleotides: TGCAGCGTTGGTCGACAGGGGCCCGAGCAGTACTTC. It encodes CSVGRQGPEQYF.

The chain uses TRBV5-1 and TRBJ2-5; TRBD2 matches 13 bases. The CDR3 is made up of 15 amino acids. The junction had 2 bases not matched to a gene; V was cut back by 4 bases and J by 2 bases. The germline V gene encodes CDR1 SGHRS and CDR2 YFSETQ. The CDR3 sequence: CASSLLAGGQETQYF. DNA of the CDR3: TGCGCCAGCAGCCTACTAGCGGGAGGGCAAGAGACCCAGTACTTC.

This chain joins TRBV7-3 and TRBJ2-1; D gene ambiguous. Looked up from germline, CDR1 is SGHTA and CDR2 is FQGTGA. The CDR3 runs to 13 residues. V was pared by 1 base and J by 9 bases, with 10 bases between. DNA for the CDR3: TGTGCCAGCAGCTTAAATTCGGAAGGTGAGCAGTTCTTC. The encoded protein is CASSLNSEGEQFF.

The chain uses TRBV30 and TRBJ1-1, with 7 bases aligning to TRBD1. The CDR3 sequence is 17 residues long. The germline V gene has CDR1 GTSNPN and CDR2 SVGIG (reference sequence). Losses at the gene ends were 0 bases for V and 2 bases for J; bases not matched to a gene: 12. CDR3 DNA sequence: TGTGCCTGGAGTGTACGGCAGGGGGTCCTTCCCAACACTGAAGCTTTCTTT. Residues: CAWSVRQGVLPNTEAFF.